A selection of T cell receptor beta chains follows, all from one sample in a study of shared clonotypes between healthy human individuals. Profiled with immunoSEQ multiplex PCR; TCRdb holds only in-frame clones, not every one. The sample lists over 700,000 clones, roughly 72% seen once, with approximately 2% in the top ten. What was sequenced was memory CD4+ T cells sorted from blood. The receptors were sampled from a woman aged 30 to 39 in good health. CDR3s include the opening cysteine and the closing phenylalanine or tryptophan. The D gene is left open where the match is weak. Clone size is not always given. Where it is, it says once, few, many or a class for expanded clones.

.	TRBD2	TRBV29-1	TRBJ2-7	CSGGGPAYEQYF	TGCAGCGGCGGGGGGCCAGCCTACGAGCAGTACTTC
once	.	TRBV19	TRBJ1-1	CASSIGRLNTEAFF	TGTGCCAGTAGTATCGGCAGATTAAACACTGAAGCTTTCTTT
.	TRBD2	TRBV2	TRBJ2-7	CASLMGGGAYEQYF	TGTGCCAGCCTAATGGGGGGGGGTGCCTACGAGCAGTACTTC
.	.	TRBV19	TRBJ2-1	CASSTSGGKQFF	TGTGCCAGTAGTACCTCTGGCGGAAAGCAGTTCTTC
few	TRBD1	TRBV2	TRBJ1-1	CASSPDRVTEAFF	TGTGCCAGCAGTCCGGACAGGGTGACTGAAGCTTTCTTT
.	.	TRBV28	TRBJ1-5	CASRPTSNQPQHF	TGTGCCAGCAGGCCCACATCCAATCAGCCCCAGCATTTT
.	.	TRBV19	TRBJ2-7	CASSKGGDTLYEQYF	TGTGCCAGTAGCAAGGGGGGGGACACGTTGTACGAGCAGTACTTC
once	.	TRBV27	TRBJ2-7	CASSRILGYEQYF	TGTGCCAGCAGCCGCATATTGGGATACGAGCAGTACTTC
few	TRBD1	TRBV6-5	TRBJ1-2	CASSHPTGGYGYTF	TGTGCCAGCAGTCACCCAACAGGGGGCTATGGCTACACCTTC
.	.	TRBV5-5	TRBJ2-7	CASSLGPPSYEQYF	TGTGCCAGCAGCTTGGGCCCCCCCTCCTACGAGCAGTACTTC
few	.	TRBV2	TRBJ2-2	CASSEYGIGELFF	TGTGCCAGCAGTGAATATGGAATCGGGGAGCTGTTTTTT
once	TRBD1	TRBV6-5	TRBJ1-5	CASSSGGFHSNQPQHF	TGTGCCAGCAGTTCAGGGGGGTTTCATAGCAATCAGCCCCAGCATTTT
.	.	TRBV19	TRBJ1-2	CASRPMDRAYGYTF	TGTGCCAGTCGCCCCATGGACAGAGCCTATGGCTACACCTTC
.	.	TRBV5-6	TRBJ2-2	CASSLGQRGTGELFF	TGTGCCAGCAGCTTAGGGCAGCGAGGGACCGGGGAGCTGTTTTTT
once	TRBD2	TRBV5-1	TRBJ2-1	CASSLGTSGRTYEQFF	TGCGCCAGCAGCTTGGGGACTAGCGGGAGGACCTATGAGCAGTTCTTC
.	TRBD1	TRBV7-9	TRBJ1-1	CASRTGTAINTEAFF	TGTGCCAGCAGGACCGGGACAGCAATTAACACTGAAGCTTTCTTT
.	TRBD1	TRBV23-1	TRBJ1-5	CASSQTRDRAYSNQPQHF	TGCGCCAGCAGTCAAACCAGGGACAGGGCATATAGCAATCAGCCCCAGCATTTT
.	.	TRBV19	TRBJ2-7	CASSRTGTSYEQYF	TGTGCCAGTAGCCGCACAGGGACCTCCTACGAGCAGTACTTC
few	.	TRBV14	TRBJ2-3	CASSQQVADTQYF	TGTGCCAGCAGCCAACAGGTTGCAGATACGCAGTATTTT
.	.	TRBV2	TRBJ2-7	CASRLSGSSYEQYF	TGTGCCAGCAGGCTTTCAGGTAGCTCCTACGAGCAGTACTTC
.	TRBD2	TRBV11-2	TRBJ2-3	CASSLGPLAGGDTQYF	TGTGCCAGCAGCTTAGGGCCCTTAGCGGGAGGAGATACGCAGTATTTT
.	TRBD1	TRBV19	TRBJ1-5	CASSTTGTGVGQPQHF	TGTGCCAGTAGTACGACCGGGACAGGGGTTGGTCAGCCCCAGCATTTT
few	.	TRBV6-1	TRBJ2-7	CASSDLWTYEQYF	TGTGCCAGCAGTGATCTTTGGACCTACGAGCAGTACTTC
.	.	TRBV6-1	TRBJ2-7	CASSERGGRSSYEQYF	TGTGCCAGCAGTGAACGTGGTGGGAGGAGCTCCTACGAGCAGTACTTC
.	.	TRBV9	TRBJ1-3	CASSSVRGSGNTIYF	TGTGCCAGCAGCTCAGTGAGAGGTTCAGGAAACACCATATATTTT
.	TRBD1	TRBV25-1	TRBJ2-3	CASSVTGYSTDTQYF	TGTGCCAGCAGTGTGACAGGGTATAGCACAGATACGCAGTATTTT
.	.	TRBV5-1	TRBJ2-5	CASIRGPGGETQYF	TGCGCCAGCATCCGGGGTCCGGGGGGCGAGACCCAGTACTTC
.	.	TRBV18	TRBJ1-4	CASSPPGGADEKLFF	TGTGCCAGCTCACCACCGGGGGGGGCCGATGAAAAACTGTTTTTT
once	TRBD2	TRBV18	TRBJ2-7	CASSPPTSFHEQYF	TGTGCCAGCTCACCACCGACTAGCTTCCACGAGCAGTACTTC
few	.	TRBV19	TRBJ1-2	CASSPGGTTRYGYTF	TGTGCCAGTAGCCCCGGAGGGACGACTCGATATGGCTACACCTTC
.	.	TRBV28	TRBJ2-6	CASRPHGTPSGANVLTF	TGTGCCAGCAGACCCCATGGGACACCCTCTGGGGCCAACGTCCTGACTTTC
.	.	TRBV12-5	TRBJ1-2	CASGLDIGYGYTF	TGTGCTAGTGGACTCGACATTGGCTATGGCTACACCTTC
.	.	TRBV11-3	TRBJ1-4	CASRDSGNEKLFF	TGTGCCAGCAGGGACAGCGGTAATGAAAAACTGTTTTTT
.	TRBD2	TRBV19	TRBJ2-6	CASSKVPGGLLISGANVLTF	TGTGCCAGTAGTAAGGTGCCGGGGGGTCTGCTCATCTCTGGGGCCAACGTCCTGACTTTC
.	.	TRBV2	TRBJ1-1	CASLIPGRTVNTEAFF	TGTGCCAGCCTGATCCCAGGGCGGACTGTGAACACTGAAGCTTTCTTT
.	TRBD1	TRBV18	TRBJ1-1	CASSRQGQGVGNTEAFF	TGTGCCAGCTCAAGACAGGGACAGGGTGTGGGGAACACTGAAGCTTTCTTT
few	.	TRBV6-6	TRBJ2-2	CASSPVGESGELFF	TGTGCCAGCAGTCCCGTGGGGGAGTCCGGGGAGCTGTTTTTT
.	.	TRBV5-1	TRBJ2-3	CASSIGQGASTDTQYF	TGCGCCAGCAGTATAGGACAAGGGGCTAGCACAGATACGCAGTATTTT
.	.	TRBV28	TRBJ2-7	CASSLTVPYEQYF	TGTGCCAGCAGTTTGACAGTCCCCTACGAGCAGTACTTC
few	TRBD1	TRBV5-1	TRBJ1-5	CASSSETGPNQPQHF	TGCGCCAGCAGCTCGGAGACAGGGCCGAATCAGCCCCAGCATTTT
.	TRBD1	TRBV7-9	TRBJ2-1	CASSSTDRRYNEQFF	TGTGCCAGCAGCTCGACGGACAGGAGATACAATGAGCAGTTCTTC
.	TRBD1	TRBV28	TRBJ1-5	CASSEQGPRNQPQHF	TGTGCCAGCAGTGAACAGGGGCCGAGAAATCAGCCCCAGCATTTT
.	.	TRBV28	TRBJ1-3	CASSLGAGNTIYF	TGTGCCAGCAGTTTGGGGGCTGGAAACACCATATATTTT
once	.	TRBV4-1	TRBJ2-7	CASSQAGSLREQYF	TGCGCCAGCAGCCAAGCAGGCAGCCTACGGGAGCAGTACTTC
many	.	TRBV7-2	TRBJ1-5	CASSQFYSNQPQHF	TGTGCCAGCAGCCAGTTTTATAGCAATCAGCCCCAGCATTTT